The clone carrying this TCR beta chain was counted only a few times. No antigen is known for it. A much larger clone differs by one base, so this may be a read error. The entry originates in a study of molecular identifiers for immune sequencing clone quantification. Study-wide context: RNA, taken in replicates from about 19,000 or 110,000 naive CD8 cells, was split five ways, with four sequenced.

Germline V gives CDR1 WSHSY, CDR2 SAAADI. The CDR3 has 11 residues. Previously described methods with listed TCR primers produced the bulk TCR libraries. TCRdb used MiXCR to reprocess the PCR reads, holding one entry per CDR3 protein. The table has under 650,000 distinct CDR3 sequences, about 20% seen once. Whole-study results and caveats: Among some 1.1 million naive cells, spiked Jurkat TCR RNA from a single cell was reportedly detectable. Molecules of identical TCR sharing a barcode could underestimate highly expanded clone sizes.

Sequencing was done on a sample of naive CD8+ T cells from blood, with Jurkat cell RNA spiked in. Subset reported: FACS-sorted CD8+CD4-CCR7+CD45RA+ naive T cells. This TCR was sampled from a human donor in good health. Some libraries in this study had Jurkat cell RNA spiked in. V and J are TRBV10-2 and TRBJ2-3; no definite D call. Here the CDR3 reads CAGSESDTQYF. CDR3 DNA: TGCGCCGGCAGTGAATCAGATACGCAGTATTTT.